One and the same sample provided the 22 T cell receptor beta chains below, sequenced in a study of shared clonotypes between healthy human individuals. Sequencing used immunoSEQ multiplex PCR; TCRdb keeps in-frame clones, though not all of them. The table has approximately 720,000 clones, about 91% seen once; the top ten hold more than 20%. Selected positively for CCR7 and CD45RO-negative, naive CD8 cells excluded terminally differentiated effector memory CD45RA+ cells. The material sequenced was naive CD8+ T cells sorted from blood. The receptors originated from a man aged 25 to 40 in good health.

The V gene is TRBV4-3, the J gene TRBJ2-1; no reliable D call. The length of the CDR3 is 15 residues. The germline V gene encodes CDR1 LGHNA and CDR2 YSLEER. Trimming stripped 1 base from V and 2 bases from J, with 9 bases between. CDR3: CASSQASATYNEQFF. In DNA form, the CDR3 reads TGCGCCAGCAGCCAAGCAAGCGCAACCTACAATGAGCAGTTCTTC.

This clone was observed once. The V call is TRBV27, the J call TRBJ2-1; D remains ambiguous. The CDR3 contains 16 residues. Trimming took off 6 bases at V and 2 bases at J, with 17 bases between the two ends. Germline V gene data show CDR1 as MNHEY and CDR2 as SMNVEV (reference sequence). The CDR3 DNA follows: TGTGCCAGCAGCCTTAGCCGGGCCGGCGCCTACAATGAGCAGTTCTTC. Its translation: CASSLSRAGAYNEQFF.

This chain links TRBV30 with TRBJ2-7; D assignment may be TRBD1 or TRBD2 (5 bases each). CDR3 length equals 15 residues. Per the germline V gene, CDR1 is GTSNPN and CDR2 is SVGIG (reference sequence). V lost 0 bases, J lost 4 bases, and 16 bases lay in between. The CDR3: CAWSVLAGTPYEQYF. CDR3 sequence (DNA): TGTGCCTGGAGTGTACTGGCCGGGACCCCTTACGAGCAGTACTTC.

The rearrangement links TRBV5-6 to TRBJ2-7, with D possibly TRBD1 on 6 matching bases. CDR1 SGHDT and CDR2 YYEEEE come from the germline V gene. Trimming left V 0 bases short and J 5 bases short, with 9 bases between. There are 13 residues in the CDR3. CDR3 region: CASSLAGVNEQYF. The CDR3 DNA reads as TGTGCCAGCAGCTTGGCAGGGGTCAACGAGCAGTACTTC.

The chain has TRBV7-6 and TRBJ2-3; D may be TRBD2 (5 bases). Germline V CDR1 and CDR2: SGHVS, FNYEAQ. CDR3 size: 10 residues. Trimming left V 8 bases short and J 10 bases short, with 10 bases between. CDR3 nucleotides: TGTGCCAGCGGCGCCGGGGCGCAGTATTTT. It translates to CASGAGAQYF.

The V gene is TRBV13, the J gene TRBJ2-7, with unresolved D. This CDR3 comprises 13 residues. The V gene's germline CDR1 is PRHDT and CDR2 FYEKMQ (reference sequence). V lost 2 bases to trimming and J lost 5 bases, with 10 bases between them. CDR3 DNA: TGTGCCAGCAGCTTATTTAGCTCGGACGAGCAGTACTTC. It specifies CASSLFSSDEQYF.

The genes are TRBV6-4 and TRBJ2-7, with TRBD1 matching over 9 bases. Germline CDR1 reads MRHNA; CDR2 reads SNTAGT. The V and J ends lost 7 bases and 0 bases, in that order; junction bases with no gene match: 4. There are 14 residues in the CDR3. Written as DNA, the CDR3 is TGTGCCAGCAATGGACAGGGGCTCTCCTACGAGCAGTACTTC. Translating gives CASNGQGLSYEQYF.

The J gene is TRBJ2-1, the V gene TRBV7-9, with 9 bases aligning to TRBD1. The germline V gene has CDR1 SEHNR and CDR2 FQNEAQ (reference sequence). The V segment lost 5 bases and the J segment 6 bases; nucleotides outside the gene matches: 11. This CDR3 spans 16 amino acids. CDR3 nucleotides: TGTGCCAGCAGCCCGGTGGCCGGGACAGGGCCCAATGAGCAGTTCTTC. Translating it yields CASSPVAGTGPNEQFF.

This clone occurred once. This chain connects TRBV5-1 to TRBJ2-5; D may be TRBD1 or TRBD2 (6 bases each). The CDR3 length is 17 residues. The germline CDR1 and CDR2 sequences are SGHRS and YFSETQ. V gave up 4 bases and J gave up 5 bases, with 24 bases separating them. The CDR3 sequence: CASSDLQQGLTRETQYF. In DNA, the CDR3 is TGCGCCAGCAGCGACCTACAACAGGGACTTACTAGGGAGACCCAGTACTTC.

The CDR3 coding sequence is TGTGCCAGCAGCCCTAACGGTGCCCGACAGGAGCAGTACTTC. This translates into CASSPNGARQEQYF. The chain links TRBV7-2 to TRBJ2-7, with D possibly matching TRBD1 (5 bases). From germline, CDR1 is SGHTA and CDR2 FQGNSA. V was trimmed by 5 bases and J by 7 bases, leaving 18 bases between them. The CDR3 sequence is 14 residues long.

The DNA for the CDR3 is TGTGCCAGCAGCCCTAGCCACGACAGGGGTGGGAACACTGAAGCTTTCTTT. Amino acids: CASSPSHDRGGNTEAFF. The chain joins TRBV11-2 to TRBJ1-1; 8 positions match TRBD1. The germline gives CDR1 SGHAT, CDR2 FQNNGV. After removal of 5 bases from V and 1 base from J, the junction contained 12 bases not matched to a gene. The CDR3 extends over 17 amino acids.

V and J are TRBV4-1 and TRBJ2-1; 9 bases align to TRBD2. Looked up from germline, CDR1 is MGHRA and CDR2 is YSYEKL. The V gene end was trimmed by 5 bases and the J gene end by 5 bases; junction bases not matched to a gene: 19. The CDR3 extends over 19 amino acids. Here the CDR3 DNA reads TGCGCCAGCAGCTTACCCGCCGCACAGGGGACTAGCTTAAACAATGAGCAGTTCTTC. It is translated as CASSLPAAQGTSLNNEQFF.

As regards this clone: Other DNA sequences from this sample encode an identical CDR3 as well. The chain combines TRBV6-6 with TRBJ2-7; TRBD2 matches 7 bases. Trimming cost V 2 bases and J 4 bases; bases outside gene matches: 5. Germline CDR1 reads MNHNY; CDR2 reads SVGAGI (reference sequence). This CDR3 has 14 residues. CDR3 sequence: CASSYGTGGYEQYF. The CDR3 nucleotides are TGTGCCAGCAGTTACGGTACGGGAGGTTACGAGCAGTACTTC.

The J gene is TRBJ2-7, the V gene TRBV2; TRBD1 might be the D (5 bases). The V gene's germline CDR1 is SNHLY and CDR2 FYNNEI. V dropped 4 bases and J dropped 3 bases, with 19 bases sitting between them. This CDR3 contains 16 residues. In DNA form, the CDR3 reads TGTGCCAGCAGTGGGTCCGCGACAGAGGAACTCTACGAGCAGTACTTC. Translated, it gives CASSGSATEELYEQYF.

V and J are TRBV6-1 and TRBJ2-7, with D maybe TRBD2 (6 bases). Germline lookup yields CDR1 MNHNS and CDR2 SASEGT. The V end lost 1 base, the J end lost 4 bases, and 14 bases lay between the germline ends. The CDR3 consists of 15 residues. The CDR3: CASSEVGTGTYEQYF. The CDR3 DNA follows: TGTGCCAGCAGTGAAGTCGGCACGGGGACTTACGAGCAGTACTTC.

This clone was picked up one time. The chain employs TRBV25-1 and TRBJ2-2; TRBD2 matches 14 bases. With 10 bases clipped from V and 4 bases from J, the junction kept 14 bases outside the gene matches. From germline, CDR1 is MGHDK and CDR2 SYGVNS. This CDR3 comprises 18 residues. The CDR3 DNA reads as TGTGCCACCTCTCGGGGACTAGCGGGAGATATCGCCACCGGGGAGCTGTTTTTT. This sequence encodes CATSRGLAGDIATGELFF.

The chain carries TRBV11-3 and TRBJ2-2, with 12 bases that match TRBD2. The junction had 5 bases not matched to a gene; V was cut back by 5 bases and J by 4 bases. This CDR3 region has 16 residues. Per germline, CDR1 SGHNT and CDR2 YENEEA. CDR3 sequence (DNA): TGTGCCAGCAGCCCTCCGGGACTAGCGGGCACCGGGGAGCTGTTTTTT. As protein: CASSPPGLAGTGELFF.

This clone was picked up one time. The V and J genes are TRBV6-1 and TRBJ1-5; no firm D call. V was trimmed by 2 bases and J by 5 bases, leaving 10 bases between them. The CDR3 sequence is 14 residues long. The germline gives CDR1 MNHNS, CDR2 SASEGT. For the CDR3, the DNA is TGTGCCAGCAGTGAATACAGCCCTTATCAGCCCCAGCATTTT. The encoded protein is CASSEYSPYQPQHF.

The gene calls are TRBV27 and TRBJ2-7, with TRBD2 identical over 9 bases. Germline CDR1 reads MNHEY; CDR2 reads SMNVEV (reference sequence). The V and J ends lost 1 base and 0 bases, in that order; junction bases with no gene match: 7. The CDR3 extends over 17 amino acids. CDR3 DNA: TGTGCCAGCAGTTTATATCCTAGCGGGAAGTTCTCCTACGAGCAGTACTTC. This gives the protein CASSLYPSGKFSYEQYF.

The chain carries TRBV5-3 and TRBJ2-3; perhaps TRBD2 as D (5 bases). TRBV5-3 is identified as an open reading frame with a role that is uncertain. The CDR3 has 16 amino acids. V lost 5 bases and J 0 bases, leaving 16 bases between the germline ends. DNA of the CDR3: TGTGCCAGAAGACATTTCGGGATCATTAGCACAGATACGCAGTATTTT. Its translation: CARRHFGIISTDTQYF.

The chain employs TRBV6-6 and TRBJ1-5, with 9 bases that match TRBD1. The CDR3 spans 14 residues. V lost 8 bases and J lost 4; bases outside the gene matches: 6. Germline lookup yields CDR1 MNHNY and CDR2 SVGAGI (reference sequence). CDR3 DNA sequence: TGTGCCAGCGGATCCGGGACAGGGAATCAGCCCCAGCATTTT. This gives the protein CASGSGTGNQPQHF.

In this sample, this clone turned up once. The rearrangement links TRBV27 to TRBJ2-3; 11 nucleotides align to TRBD2. This CDR3 has 16 residues. Germline V gene sequence: CDR1 MNHEY, CDR2 SMNVEV (reference sequence). V shed 5 bases and J 0 bases; nucleotides not matched to a gene: 4. This CDR3 is CASSPGTSGSTDTQYF. The CDR3, as DNA: TGTGCCAGCAGTCCAGGGACTAGCGGAAGCACAGATACGCAGTATTTT.